This TCR beta chain was sequenced during a study of blood T cells in healthy people across ages. This clonotype was seen a few times. A sample-barcoded 5' primer and a J-beta primer mix were used in a second PCR of about 6 to 12 cycles. Each cDNA molecule was tagged by a template-switch adaptor with 12 random nucleotides. A single record per CDR3 protein comes from TCRdb applying MiXCR to the 5' RACE reads. This table has roughly 860,000 distinct CDR3 sequences, about 62% appearing once. The CDR3 is 12 residues long. Trimming stripped 5 bases from V and 8 bases from J, with 10 bases between. Germline-derived CDR1 and CDR2 are SGDLS and YYNGEE.

This TCR derives from a man aged 25 to 40 in good health. Material for sequencing was blood. This chain uses TRBV9 with TRBJ1-4; D is undetermined. CDR3 coding DNA: TGTGCCAGCAGTGGGGTAGGGGAAAAACTGTTTTTT. It translates to CASSGVGEKLFF.